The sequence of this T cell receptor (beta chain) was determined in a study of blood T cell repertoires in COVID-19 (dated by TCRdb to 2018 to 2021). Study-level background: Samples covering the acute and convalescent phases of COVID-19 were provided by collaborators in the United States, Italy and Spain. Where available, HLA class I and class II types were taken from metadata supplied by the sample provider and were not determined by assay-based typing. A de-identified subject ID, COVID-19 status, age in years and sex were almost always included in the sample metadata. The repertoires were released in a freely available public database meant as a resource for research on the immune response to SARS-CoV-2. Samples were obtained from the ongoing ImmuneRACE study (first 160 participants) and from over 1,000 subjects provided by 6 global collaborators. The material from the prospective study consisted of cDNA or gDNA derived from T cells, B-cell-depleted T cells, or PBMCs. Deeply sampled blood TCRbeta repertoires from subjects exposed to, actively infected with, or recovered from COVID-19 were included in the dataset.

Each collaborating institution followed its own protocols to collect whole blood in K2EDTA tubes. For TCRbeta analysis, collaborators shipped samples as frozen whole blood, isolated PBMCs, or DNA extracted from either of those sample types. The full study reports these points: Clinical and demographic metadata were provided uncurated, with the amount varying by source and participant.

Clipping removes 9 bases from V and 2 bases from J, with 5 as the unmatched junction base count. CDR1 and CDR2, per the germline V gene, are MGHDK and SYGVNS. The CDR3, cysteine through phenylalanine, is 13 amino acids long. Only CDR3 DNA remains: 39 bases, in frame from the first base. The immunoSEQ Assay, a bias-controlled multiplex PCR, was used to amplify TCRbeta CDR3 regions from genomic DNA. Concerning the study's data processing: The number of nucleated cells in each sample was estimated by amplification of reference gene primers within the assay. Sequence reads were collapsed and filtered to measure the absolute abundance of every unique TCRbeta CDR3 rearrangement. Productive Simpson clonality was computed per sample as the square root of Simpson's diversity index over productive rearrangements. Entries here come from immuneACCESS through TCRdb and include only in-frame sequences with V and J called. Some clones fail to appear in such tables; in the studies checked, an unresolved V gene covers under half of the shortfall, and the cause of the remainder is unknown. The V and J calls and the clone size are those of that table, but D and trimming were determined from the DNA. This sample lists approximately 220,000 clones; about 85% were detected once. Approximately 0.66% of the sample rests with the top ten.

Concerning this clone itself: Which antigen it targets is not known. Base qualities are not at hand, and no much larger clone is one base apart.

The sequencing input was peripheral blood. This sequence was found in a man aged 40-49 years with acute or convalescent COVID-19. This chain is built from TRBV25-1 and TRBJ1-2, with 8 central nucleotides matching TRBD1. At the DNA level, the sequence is TGTGCCAGTTCCGGGACAGGAAACTATGGCTACACCTTC. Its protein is CASSGTGNYGYTF.